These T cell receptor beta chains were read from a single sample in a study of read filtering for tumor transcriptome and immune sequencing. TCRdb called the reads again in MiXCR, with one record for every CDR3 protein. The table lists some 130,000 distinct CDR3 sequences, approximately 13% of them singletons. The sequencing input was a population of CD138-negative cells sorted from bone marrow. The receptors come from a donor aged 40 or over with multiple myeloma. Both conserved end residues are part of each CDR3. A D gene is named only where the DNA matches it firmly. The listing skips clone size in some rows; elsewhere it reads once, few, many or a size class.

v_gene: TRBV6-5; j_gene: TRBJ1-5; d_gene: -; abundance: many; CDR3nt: TGTGCCAGCAGTTCGACCAGGGCTCGTCAGCCCCAGCATTTT; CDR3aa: CASSSTRARQPQHF
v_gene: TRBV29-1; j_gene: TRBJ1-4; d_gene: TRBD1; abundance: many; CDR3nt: TGCAGCGTTTTCGACAGGGGAGTTGAAAAACTGTTTTTT; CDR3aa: CSVFDRGVEKLFF
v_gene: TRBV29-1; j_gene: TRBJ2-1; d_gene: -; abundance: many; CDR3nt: TGCAGCGTTGAAGATAAGGGGGGGACCAAGCAGTTCTTC; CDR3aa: CSVEDKGGTKQFF
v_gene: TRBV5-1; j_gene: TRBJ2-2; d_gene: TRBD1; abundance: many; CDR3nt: TGCGCCAGCAGCCCGGGACAGGGCCTCGTCAGTGTGGAGCTGTTTTTT; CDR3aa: CASSPGQGLVSVELFF
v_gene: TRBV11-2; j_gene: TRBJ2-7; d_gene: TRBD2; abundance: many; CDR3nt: TGTGCCAGCAGCCCCCGACTAGCGGGAGGATTCGACGAGCAGTACTTC; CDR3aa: CASSPRLAGGFDEQYF
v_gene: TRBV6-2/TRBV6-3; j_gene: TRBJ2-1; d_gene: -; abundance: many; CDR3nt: TGTGCCAGCAGTTACTCGGACTACAATGAGCAGTTCTTC; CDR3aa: CASSYSDYNEQFF
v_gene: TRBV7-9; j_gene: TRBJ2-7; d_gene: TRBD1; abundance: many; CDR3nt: TGTGCCAGCAGGTCAACAGGGGTTCCTCGGAACGAGCAGTACTTC; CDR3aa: CASRSTGVPRNEQYF
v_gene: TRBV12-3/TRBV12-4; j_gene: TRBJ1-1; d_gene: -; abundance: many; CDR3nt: TGTGCCAGCGGAAGCGACGACCTTGGGAACACTGAAGCTTTCTTT; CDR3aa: CASGSDDLGNTEAFF
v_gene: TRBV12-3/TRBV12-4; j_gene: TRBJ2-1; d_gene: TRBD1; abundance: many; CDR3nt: TGTGCCAGCAGGGGACAGGGGCTCTACAATGAGCAGTTCTTC; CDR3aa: CASRGQGLYNEQFF
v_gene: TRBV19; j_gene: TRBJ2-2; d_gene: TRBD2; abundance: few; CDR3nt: TGTGCCGTCATGAGCGGGAGAACCGCCGGGGAGCTGTTTTTT; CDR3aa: CAVMSGRTAGELFF
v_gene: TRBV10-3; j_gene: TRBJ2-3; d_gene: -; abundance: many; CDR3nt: TGTGCCACGAACCGGGACCCCGGCACAGATACGCAGTATTTT; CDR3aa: CATNRDPGTDTQYF
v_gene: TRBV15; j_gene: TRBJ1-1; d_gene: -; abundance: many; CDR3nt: TGTGCCACCAGCAGGGAGGGGAACACTGAAGCTTTCTTT; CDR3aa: CATSREGNTEAFF
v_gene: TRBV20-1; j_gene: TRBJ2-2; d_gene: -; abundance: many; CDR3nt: TGCAGTGCTAGGTCAATGAACACCGGGGAGCTGTTTTTT; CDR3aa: CSARSMNTGELFF
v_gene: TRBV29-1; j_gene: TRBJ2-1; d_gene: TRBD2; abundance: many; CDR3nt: TGCAGCGTTGAGTTACTAGCGGGAATGTCCTACAATGAGCAGTTCTTC; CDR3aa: CSVELLAGMSYNEQFF
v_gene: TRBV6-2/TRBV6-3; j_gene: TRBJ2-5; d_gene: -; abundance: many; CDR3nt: TGTGCCAGCAGTTTGGGGGGGCGCGGAGAGACCCAGTACTTC; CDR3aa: CASSLGGRGETQYF
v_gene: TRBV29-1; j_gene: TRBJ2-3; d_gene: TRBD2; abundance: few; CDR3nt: TGCAGCGTTGAGGCTAGCGGGATGGGCGCAGATACGCAGTATTTT; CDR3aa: CSVEASGMGADTQYF
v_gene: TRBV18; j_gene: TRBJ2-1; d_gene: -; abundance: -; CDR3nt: TGTGCCAGCTCCCGGACAGTAGTACAACAAAGCTCCTACAATGAGCAGTTCTTC; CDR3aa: CASSRTVVQQSSYNEQFF
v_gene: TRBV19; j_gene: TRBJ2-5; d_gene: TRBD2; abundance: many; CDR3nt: TGTGCCAGTAGTAAAGAGGGGACTAGACAAGAGACCCAGTACTTC; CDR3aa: CASSKEGTRQETQYF
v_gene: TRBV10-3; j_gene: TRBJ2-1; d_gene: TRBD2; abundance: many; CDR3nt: TGTGCCATCAGTGAAGGGGCTAGCGGCTCCTACAATGAGCAGTTCTTC; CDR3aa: CAISEGASGSYNEQFF
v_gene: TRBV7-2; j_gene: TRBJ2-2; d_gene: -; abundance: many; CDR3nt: TGTGCCAGCAGGGGTTCCCGTTGGCAGGGGGGGACCGGGGAGCTGTTTTTT; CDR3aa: CASRGSRWQGGTGELFF
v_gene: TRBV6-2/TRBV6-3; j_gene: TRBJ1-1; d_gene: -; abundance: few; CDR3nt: TGTGCCAGCAGAGATCAACCCGGGGCCTGGGGCGTGCGCACTGAAGCTTTCTTT; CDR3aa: CASRDQPGAWGVRTEAFF
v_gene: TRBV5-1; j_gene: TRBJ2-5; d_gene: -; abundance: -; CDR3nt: TGCGCCAGCAGCAAATGGACAGCGTCGGAGACCCAGTACTTC; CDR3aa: CASSKWTASETQYF
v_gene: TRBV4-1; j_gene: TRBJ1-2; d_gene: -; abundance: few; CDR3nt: TGCGCCAGCAGCCAAGATCCCAGGGGTGGCTATGGCTACACCTTC; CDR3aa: CASSQDPRGGYGYTF
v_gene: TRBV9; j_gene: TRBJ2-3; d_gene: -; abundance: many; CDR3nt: TGTGCCAGCAGCGTAGAGTTAGCGGCGGTAGATACGCAGTATTTT; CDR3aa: CASSVELAAVDTQYF
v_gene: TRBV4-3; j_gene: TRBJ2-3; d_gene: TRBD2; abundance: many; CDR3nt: TGCGCCAGCAGCCATACTTTCCCGGGACTAGCGGGAGAAGGCACAGATACGCAGTATTTT; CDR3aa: CASSHTFPGLAGEGTDTQYF
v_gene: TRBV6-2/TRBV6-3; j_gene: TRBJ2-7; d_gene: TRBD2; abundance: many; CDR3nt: TGTGCCAGCAGTTACTCACCGACTAGCGGGGATTACGAGCAGTACTTC; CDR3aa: CASSYSPTSGDYEQYF
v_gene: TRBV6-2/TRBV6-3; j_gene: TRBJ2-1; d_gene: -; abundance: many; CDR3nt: TGTGCCAGCAGTTACTCACAGGTGGTCATCAATGAGCAGTTCTTC; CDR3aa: CASSYSQVVINEQFF
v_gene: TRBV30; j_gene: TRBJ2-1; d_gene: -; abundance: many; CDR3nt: TGTGCCTGGAGTGTACAAGGGATGTCCTACAATGAGCAGTTCTTC; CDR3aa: CAWSVQGMSYNEQFF
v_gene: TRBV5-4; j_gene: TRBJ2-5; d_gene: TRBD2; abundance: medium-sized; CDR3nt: TGTGCCAGCAGCTTGGCCGGTAGCGGGAGGTTGGAGACCCAGTACTTC; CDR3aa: CASSLAGSGRLETQYF
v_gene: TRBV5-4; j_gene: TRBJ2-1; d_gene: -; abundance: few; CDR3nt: TGTGCCAGCAGCCTTTCCCTGTACAATGAGCAGTTCTTC; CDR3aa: CASSLSLYNEQFF
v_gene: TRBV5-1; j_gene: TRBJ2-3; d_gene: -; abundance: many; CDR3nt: TGCGCCAGCAGCTTGACGCAGTACACAGATACGCAGTATTTT; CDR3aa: CASSLTQYTDTQYF
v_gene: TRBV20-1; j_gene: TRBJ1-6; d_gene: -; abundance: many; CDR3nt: TGCAGTGCTAGCTCCCAGGGCGATTCACCCCTCCACTTT; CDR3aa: CSASSQGDSPLHF
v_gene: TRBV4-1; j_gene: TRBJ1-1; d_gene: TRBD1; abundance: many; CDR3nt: TGCGCCAGCAGCCATCCGGACAGGCTGAGCACTGAAGCTTTCTTT; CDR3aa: CASSHPDRLSTEAFF
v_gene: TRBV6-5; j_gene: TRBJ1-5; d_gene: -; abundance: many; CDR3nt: TGTGCCAGCAGTTGGACCCTCTGGGAGCCCCAGCATTTT; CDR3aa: CASSWTLWEPQHF
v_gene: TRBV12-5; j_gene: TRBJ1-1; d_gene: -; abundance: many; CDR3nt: TGTGCTAGTGGTTTGGAAACAGGGAGTAGTTGGACTGAAGCTTTCTTT; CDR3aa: CASGLETGSSWTEAFF
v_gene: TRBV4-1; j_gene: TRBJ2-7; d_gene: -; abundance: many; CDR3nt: TGCGCCAGCAGCCAAGAGTGGCTGGGTTTCTACGAGCAGTACTTC; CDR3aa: CASSQEWLGFYEQYF
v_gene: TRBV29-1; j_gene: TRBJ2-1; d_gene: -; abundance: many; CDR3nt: TGCAGCGTTAATCGGGGCCCATACAATGAGCAGTTCTTC; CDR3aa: CSVNRGPYNEQFF